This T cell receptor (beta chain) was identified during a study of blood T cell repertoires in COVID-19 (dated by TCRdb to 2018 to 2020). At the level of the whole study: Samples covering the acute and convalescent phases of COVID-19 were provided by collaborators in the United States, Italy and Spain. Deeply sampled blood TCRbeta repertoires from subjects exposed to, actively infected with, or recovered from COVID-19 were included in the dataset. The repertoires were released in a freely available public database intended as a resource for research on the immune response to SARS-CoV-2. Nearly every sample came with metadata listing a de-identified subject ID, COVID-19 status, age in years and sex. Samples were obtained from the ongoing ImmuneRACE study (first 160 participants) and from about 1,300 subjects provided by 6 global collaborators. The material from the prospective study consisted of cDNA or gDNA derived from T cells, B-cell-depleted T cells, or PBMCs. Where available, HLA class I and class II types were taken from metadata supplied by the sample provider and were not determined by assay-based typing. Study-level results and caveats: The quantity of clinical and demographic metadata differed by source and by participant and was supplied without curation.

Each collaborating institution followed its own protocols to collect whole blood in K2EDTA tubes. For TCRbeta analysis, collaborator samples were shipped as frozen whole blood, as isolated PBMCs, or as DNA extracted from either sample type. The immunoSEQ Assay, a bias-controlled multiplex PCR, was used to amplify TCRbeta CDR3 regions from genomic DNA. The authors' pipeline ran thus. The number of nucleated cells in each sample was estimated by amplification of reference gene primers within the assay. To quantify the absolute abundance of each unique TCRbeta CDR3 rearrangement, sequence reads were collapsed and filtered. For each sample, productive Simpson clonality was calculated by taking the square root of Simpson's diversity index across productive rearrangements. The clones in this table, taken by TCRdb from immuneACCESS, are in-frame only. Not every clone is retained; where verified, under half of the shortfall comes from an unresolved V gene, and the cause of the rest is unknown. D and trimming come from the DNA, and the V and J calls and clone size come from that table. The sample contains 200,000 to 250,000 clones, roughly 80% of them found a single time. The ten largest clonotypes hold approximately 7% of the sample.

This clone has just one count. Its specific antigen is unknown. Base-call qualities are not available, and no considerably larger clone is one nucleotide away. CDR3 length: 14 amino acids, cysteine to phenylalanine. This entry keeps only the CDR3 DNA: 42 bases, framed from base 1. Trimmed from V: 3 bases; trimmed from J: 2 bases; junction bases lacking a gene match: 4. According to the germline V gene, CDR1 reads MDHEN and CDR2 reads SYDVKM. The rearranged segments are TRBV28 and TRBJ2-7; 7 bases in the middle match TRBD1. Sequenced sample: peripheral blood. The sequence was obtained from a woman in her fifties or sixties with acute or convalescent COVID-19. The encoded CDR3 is CASSLSGQPYEQYF. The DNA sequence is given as TGTGCCAGCAGTTTGTCGGGACAGCCCTACGAGCAGTACTTC.